This T cell receptor (beta chain) comes out of a study of cytomegalovirus exposure and HLA in healthy donors. Germline loops: CDR1 SGHAT, CDR2 FQNNGV. This CDR3 spans 15 amino acids. Trimming cost V 0 bases and J 7 bases, with 15 bases left between them. The data were produced by immunoSEQ multiplex PCR, yet TCRdb's version contains in-frame clones alone and is incomplete. The sample records about 73,000 clones, 70% to 90% being singletons. Source material: PBMCs. The gene calls are TRBV11-2 and TRBJ2-5; maybe TRBD1 (6 bases). The clonotype originates from a woman in her late teens or twenties in good health and CMV-seropositive. The CDR3 loop is CASSLDLGQKGTQYF. In DNA form, the CDR3 reads TGTGCCAGCAGCTTAGATCTGGGACAAAAAGGGACCCAGTACTTC.